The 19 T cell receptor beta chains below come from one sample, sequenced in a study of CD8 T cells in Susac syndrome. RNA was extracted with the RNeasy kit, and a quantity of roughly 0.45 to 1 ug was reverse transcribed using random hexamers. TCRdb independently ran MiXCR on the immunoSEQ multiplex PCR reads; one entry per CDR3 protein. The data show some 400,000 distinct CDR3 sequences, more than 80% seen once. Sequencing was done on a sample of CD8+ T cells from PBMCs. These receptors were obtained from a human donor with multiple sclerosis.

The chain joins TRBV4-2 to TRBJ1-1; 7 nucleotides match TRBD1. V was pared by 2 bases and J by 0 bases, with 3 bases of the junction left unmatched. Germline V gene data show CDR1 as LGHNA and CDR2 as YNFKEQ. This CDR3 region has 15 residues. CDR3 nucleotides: TGTGCCAGCAGCCAATCGACAGGGATGAACACTGAAGCTTTCTTT. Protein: CASSQSTGMNTEAFF.

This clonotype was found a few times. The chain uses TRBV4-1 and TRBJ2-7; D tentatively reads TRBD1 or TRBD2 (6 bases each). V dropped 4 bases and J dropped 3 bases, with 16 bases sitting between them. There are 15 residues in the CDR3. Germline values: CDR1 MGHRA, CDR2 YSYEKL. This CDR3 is CASSLMDSGYYEQYF. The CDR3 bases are TGCGCCAGCAGCCTAATGGACAGCGGGTACTACGAGCAGTACTTC.

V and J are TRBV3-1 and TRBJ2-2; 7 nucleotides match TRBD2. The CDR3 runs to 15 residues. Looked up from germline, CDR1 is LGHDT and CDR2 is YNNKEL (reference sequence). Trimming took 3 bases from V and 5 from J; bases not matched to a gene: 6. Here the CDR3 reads CASSQGGMETGELFF. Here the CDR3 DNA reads TGTGCCAGCAGCCAGGGAGGGATGGAGACCGGGGAGCTGTTTTTT.

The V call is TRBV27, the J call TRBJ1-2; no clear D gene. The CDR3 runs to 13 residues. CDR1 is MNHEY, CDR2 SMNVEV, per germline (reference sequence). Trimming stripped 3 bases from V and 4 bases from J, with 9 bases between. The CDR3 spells CASSFSGAYGYTF. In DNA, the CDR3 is TGTGCCAGCAGTTTTTCAGGCGCCTATGGCTACACCTTC.

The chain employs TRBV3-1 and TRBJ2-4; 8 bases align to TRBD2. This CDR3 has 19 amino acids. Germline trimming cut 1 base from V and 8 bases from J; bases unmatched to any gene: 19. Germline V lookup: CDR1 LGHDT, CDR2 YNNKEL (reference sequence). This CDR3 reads CASSQGYTSGYESRDIQYF. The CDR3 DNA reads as TGTGCCAGCAGCCAAGGATACACTAGCGGCTATGAGAGTAGGGACATTCAGTACTTC.

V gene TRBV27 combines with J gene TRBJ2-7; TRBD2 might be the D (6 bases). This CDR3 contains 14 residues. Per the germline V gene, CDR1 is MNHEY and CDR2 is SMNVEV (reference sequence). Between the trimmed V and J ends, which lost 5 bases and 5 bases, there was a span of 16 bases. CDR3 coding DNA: TGTGCCAGCAGTCCGGGACTCGGGGCCCACGAGCAGTACTTC. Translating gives CASSPGLGAHEQYF.

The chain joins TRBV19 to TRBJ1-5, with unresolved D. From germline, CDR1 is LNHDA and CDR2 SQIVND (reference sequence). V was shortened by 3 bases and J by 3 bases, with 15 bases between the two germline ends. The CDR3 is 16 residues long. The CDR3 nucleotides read TGTGCCAGTAGTATCTCTGGGCAACCTCTCAATCAGCCCCAGCATTTT. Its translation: CASSISGQPLNQPQHF.

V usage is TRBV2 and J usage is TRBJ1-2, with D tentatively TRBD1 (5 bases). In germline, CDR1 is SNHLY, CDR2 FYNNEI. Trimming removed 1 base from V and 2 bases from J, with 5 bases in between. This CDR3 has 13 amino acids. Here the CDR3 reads CASSEGGNYGYTF. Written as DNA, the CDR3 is TGTGCCAGCAGTGAAGGGGGGAACTATGGCTACACCTTC.

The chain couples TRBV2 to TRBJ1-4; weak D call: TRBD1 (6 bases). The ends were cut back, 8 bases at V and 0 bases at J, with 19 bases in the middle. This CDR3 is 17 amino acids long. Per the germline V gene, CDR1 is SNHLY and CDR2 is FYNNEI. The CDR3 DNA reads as TGTGCCAGCTCAAGTCTCCAGGGGTTACCAACTAATGAAAAACTGTTTTTT. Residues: CASSSLQGLPTNEKLFF.

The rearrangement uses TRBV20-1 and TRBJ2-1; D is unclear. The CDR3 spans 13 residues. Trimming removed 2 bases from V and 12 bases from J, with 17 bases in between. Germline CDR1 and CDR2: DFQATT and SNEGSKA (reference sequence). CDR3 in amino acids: CSARNSDRVGQFF. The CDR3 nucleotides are TGCAGTGCTAGAAACTCCGACCGGGTTGGGCAGTTCTTC.

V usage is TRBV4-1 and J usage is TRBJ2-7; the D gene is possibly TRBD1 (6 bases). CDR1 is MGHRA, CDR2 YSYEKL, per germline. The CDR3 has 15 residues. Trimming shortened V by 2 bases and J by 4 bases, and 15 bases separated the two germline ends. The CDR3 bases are TGCGCCAGCAGCCAATTCCCGGGACACATATACGAGCAGTACTTC. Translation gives CASSQFPGHIYEQYF.

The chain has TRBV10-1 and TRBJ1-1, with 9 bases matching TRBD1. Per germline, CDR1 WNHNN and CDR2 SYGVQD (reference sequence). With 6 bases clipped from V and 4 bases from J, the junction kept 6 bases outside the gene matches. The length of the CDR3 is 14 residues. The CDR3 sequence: CASRSQGAATEAFF. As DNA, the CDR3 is TGCGCCAGCAGATCACAGGGGGCGGCCACTGAAGCTTTCTTT.

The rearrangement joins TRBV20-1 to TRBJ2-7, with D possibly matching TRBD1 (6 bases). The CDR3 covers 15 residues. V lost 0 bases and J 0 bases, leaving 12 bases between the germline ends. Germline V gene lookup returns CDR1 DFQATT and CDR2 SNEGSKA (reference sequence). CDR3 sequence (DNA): TGCAGTGCTAGAGATCTAACAGGGTCCTCCTACGAGCAGTACTTC. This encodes CSARDLTGSSYEQYF.

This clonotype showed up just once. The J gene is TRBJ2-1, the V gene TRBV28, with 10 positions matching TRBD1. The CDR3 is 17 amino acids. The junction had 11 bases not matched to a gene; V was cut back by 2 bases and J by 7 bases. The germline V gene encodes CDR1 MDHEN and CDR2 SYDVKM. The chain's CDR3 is CASSLPTRDRGRNEQFF. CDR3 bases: TGTGCCAGCAGTTTACCCACCCGGGACAGGGGTAGAAATGAGCAGTTCTTC.

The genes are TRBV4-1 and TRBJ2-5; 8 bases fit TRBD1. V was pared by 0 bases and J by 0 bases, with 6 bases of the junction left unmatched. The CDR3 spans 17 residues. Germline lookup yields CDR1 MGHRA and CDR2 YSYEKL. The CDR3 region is CASSQEDRAAYQETQYF. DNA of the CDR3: TGCGCCAGCAGCCAAGAGGACAGGGCCGCGTACCAAGAGACCCAGTACTTC.

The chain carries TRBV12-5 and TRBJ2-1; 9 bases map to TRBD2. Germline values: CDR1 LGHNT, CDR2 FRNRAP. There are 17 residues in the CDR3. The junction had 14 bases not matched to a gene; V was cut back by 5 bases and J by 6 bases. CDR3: CASGPSRAGGPVNEQFF. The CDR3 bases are TGTGCTAGTGGTCCCTCGAGGGCGGGAGGGCCGGTCAATGAGCAGTTCTTC.

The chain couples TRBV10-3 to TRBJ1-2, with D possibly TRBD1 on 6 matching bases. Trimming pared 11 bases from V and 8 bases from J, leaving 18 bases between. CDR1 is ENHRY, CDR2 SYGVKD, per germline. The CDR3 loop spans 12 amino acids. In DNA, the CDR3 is TGTGCCGTCGACTCGGACAGCCTGGGCTACACCTTC. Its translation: CAVDSDSLGYTF.

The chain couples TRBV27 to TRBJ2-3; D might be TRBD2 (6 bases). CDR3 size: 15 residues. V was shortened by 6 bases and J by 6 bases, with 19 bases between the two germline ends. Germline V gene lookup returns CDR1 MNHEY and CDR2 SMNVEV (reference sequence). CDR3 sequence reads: CASRGDFSVLDTQYF. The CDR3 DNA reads TGTGCCAGCAGAGGGGACTTCTCTGTGTTGGATACGCAGTATTTT.

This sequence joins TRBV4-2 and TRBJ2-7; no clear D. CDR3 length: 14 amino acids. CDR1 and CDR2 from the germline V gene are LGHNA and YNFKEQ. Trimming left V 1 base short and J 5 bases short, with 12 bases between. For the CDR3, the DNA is TGTGCCAGCAGCCAAGGGGCCCCCTTAGACGAGCAGTACTTC. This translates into CASSQGAPLDEQYF.